This T cell receptor beta chain was documented in a study of blood T cell repertoires in COVID-19. About the research overall: The United States, Italy and Spain supplied acute and convalescent COVID-19 samples. Sources were T cells, B-cell-depleted T cells, or PBMCs; the material itself was cDNA or gDNA.

The germline V gene has CDR1 LGHNA and CDR2 YNFKEQ. The V gene lost 8 bases and the J gene lost 2 bases, with 16 bases spanning the gap. This CDR3 has 14 amino acids. The sample holds one count of this clone. The authors' processing: Cell counts per sample came from amplifying reference gene primers. Assay: immunoSEQ multiplex PCR; the TCRdb copy retains only in-frame clones and omits some. The V and J calls and clone size come from that table; D and trimming were worked out from the DNA. This table holds 400,000 or so clones, more than 75% found once. The sequence derives from a human donor in a cohort sampled during active COVID-19. Sequencing was done on a sample of peripheral blood. The rearrangement uses TRBV4-2 and TRBJ2-7, with D perhaps TRBD2 (5 bases). CDR3: CASQYGPGAYEQYF. CDR3 in DNA: TGTGCCAGCCAGTACGGGCCCGGGGCCTACGAGCAGTACTTC.